The present T cell receptor beta chain was sequenced within a study of cytomegalovirus exposure and HLA in healthy donors. Overall study results and limits: Several top significant clusters appeared, in a later analysis, to be linked to common viral pathogens.

Germline loops: CDR1 LGHNA, CDR2 YNFKEQ. The CDR3 has 15 amino acids. For this clone: As yet, its antigen is unknown. A read error may produce the germline difference seen at one junction end.

PCR involved 60 Vbeta and 13 Jbeta primers. Libraries were prepared by immunoSEQ multiplex PCR; TCRdb keeps only in-frame clonotypes and omits some of them. This table has 150,000 to 200,000 clones, more than 80% appearing once. The source material was PBMCs. The TCR was taken from a man younger than 30 in good health and CMV-seronegative. The chain joins TRBV4-2 to TRBJ1-2; D unresolved. The CDR3 DNA is TGTGCCGGCAGCCAAGATGGTGAGGGCGAGTATGGCTACACCTTC. The encoded protein is CAGSQDGEGEYGYTF.